The source of this T cell receptor beta chain is a study of blood T cell repertoires in COVID-19 (dated by TCRdb to about 2020). Some background on the complete study: The collaborator samples originated in the United States, Italy and Spain and spanned the acute and convalescent phases of COVID-19. The prospective study material was composed of cDNA or gDNA derived from T cells, B-cell-depleted T cells, or PBMCs. Deeply sampled blood TCRbeta repertoires from subjects exposed to, actively infected with, or recovered from COVID-19 were included in the dataset. The repertoires were released in a freely available public database intended as a resource for research on the immune response to SARS-CoV-2. The samples were drawn from two sources: the first 160 participants of the ongoing ImmuneRACE study, and 1,200 or so subjects contributed by 6 global collaborators. The sample metadata nearly always contained a de-identified subject ID, COVID-19 status, age in years and sex. Where available, HLA class I and class II types were taken from metadata supplied by the sample provider and were not determined by assay-based typing.

The junction shows trimming of 0 bases on V and 4 bases on J, plus 10 bases between the germline ends. Measured from the cysteine to the phenylalanine, the CDR3 is 14 residues long. The DNA shown is the 42-base CDR3, in frame from base 1. From the germline V gene, CDR1 is SGHRS and CDR2 is YFSETQ. Broader findings and caveats from the paper: The amount of clinical and demographic metadata varied by source and participant and was provided uncurated.

The immunoSEQ Assay, a bias-controlled multiplex PCR, was used to amplify TCRbeta CDR3 regions from genomic DNA. On the authors' methods: Nucleated cell counts per sample were estimated from amplification of reference gene primers within the assay. Sequence reads were collapsed and filtered to measure the absolute abundance of every unique TCRbeta CDR3 rearrangement. For each sample, productive Simpson clonality was calculated by taking the square root of Simpson's diversity index across productive rearrangements. TCRdb mirrors the immuneACCESS table, restricted to in-frame sequences. Some clones are absent from its copies; in checked studies, under half trace to an unresolved V gene, and the reason for the others is unknown. V, J and clone size are those of that table, while D and trimming were read from the DNA. The sample data list 300,000 or so clones, and 90% to 95% of these were observed just once. Of the sample, roughly 2.3% is held by the ten largest clones.

About this clone itself: No cognate antigen has been identified for it. No qualities accompany the bases; no much larger clone lies one base away.

At one collaborating source in Seattle, patients were enrolled during active infection and were followed longitudinally through the course of disease. The collaborating institutions used their own protocols to collect whole blood in K2EDTA tubes. For TCRbeta analysis, collaborator samples were shipped as frozen whole blood, as isolated PBMCs, or as DNA extracted from either sample type. The TCR sequence derives from a woman aged 25 to 39 with COVID-19, enrolled during active disease. The rearrangement combines TRBV5-1 with TRBJ1-2; confidence is insufficient to name the D gene. Material for sequencing was peripheral blood. The nucleotide sequence reads as follows: TGCGCCAGCAGCTTGGAGGGTCGGGGCTATGGCTACACCTTC. It codes for CASSLEGRGYGYTF.